A single T cell receptor beta chain is shown here with its context. More than 8 ml fresh peripheral blood yielded the PBMCs. Germline loops: CDR1 MGHDK, CDR2 SYGVNS. J was trimmed by 0 bases and V by 5 bases; bases with no gene match: 8. This CDR3 comprises 18 residues. This sample is part of a study of T cells in Graves' hyperthyroidism and ophthalmopathy. Amplification targeted TCR beta CDR3 regions from RNA transcripts. When the TCR CDR3 underwent first-round RT-PCR, the HTBI primer set was used. TCRdb independently ran MiXCR on the multiplex PCR reads; one entry per CDR3 protein. The sample holds about 500,000 distinct CDR3 sequences, roughly a sixth seen once.

This sequence joins TRBV25-1 and TRBJ2-2; 11 nucleotides align to TRBD2. This clonotype was obtained from a woman aged 25-40 years with Graves' ophthalmopathy. Source material: blood. CDR3 DNA sequence: TGTGCCAGCAGTCCGGGACTAGCGGAGACGGCGAACACCGGGGAGCTGTTTTTT. It yields the protein CASSPGLAETANTGELFF.